This T cell receptor (beta chain) came from a study of T cells in Graves' hyperthyroidism and ophthalmopathy (dated by TCRdb to between 2018 and 2020). Background on the whole study: Peripheral blood samples were taken at initial diagnosis, before any treatment was given. Prospective prediction of ophthalmopathy was tested in an independent validation cohort consisting of 18 to 20 hyperthyroidism patients and some 17 patients who later progressed to ophthalmopathy. The roughly 100 discovery patients were randomly split 7:3 into training and test sets. In roughly six Graves' hyperthyroidism patients, the study also compared T-cell repertoires from thyroid tissue with T-cell repertoires from blood. Following sampling, methimazole starting at 30 mg daily was given to hyperthyroidism patients, and high-dose intravenous methylprednisolone was given to ophthalmopathy patients. TCR Vbeta CDR3 sequencing of approximately 140 peripheral blood samples (43 ophthalmopathy, 75 to 85 hyperthyroidism and approximately 17 progressor patients) is reported in the paper. TCR V-J signatures able to tell the groups apart were searched for in a discovery cohort of approximately 95 patients, of whom under 45 had Graves' ophthalmopathy and 55 to 60 had stable Graves' hyperthyroidism.

Hyperthyroidism patients were newly diagnosed, with disease duration under 2 months, and aged 18 to 65 years. Patients with uncontrolled infections, other autoimmune diseases, pregnancy or lactation were excluded. Diagnoses were based on clinical symptoms, serum thyroxine and TRAb, thyroid ultrasound and orbital computed tomography. For progressor patients, blood was drawn at the first diagnosis of hyperthyroidism, before any ophthalmopathy symptoms had appeared. PBMCs were isolated from 7.5 to 10 ml of fresh peripheral blood by Ficoll-Paque density gradient centrifugation. Progressor patients were defined as those initially diagnosed with Graves' hyperthyroidism in whom ophthalmopathy developed during follow-up. Trizol reagent was used to extract total RNA, and RNA quality was then checked on an Agilent 2100 Bioanalyzer. Paper-wide results and their limitations: No statistical method was used to set the sample size in advance, and investigators knew the group allocation. During validation, the model predicted progression to ophthalmopathy a median of roughly six months ahead of onset, with roughly 65% sensitivity and less than 85% specificity. Most expanded thyroid clonotypes (frequency above 0.001) were also found in blood, which suggests that blood repertoires may mirror thyroid immune responses. A 13 V-J signature model separated ophthalmopathy from stable hyperthyroidism, with over 85% sensitivity and 81.08% specificity in cross-validation and 80%/75% in testing.

The CDR3 has 15 amino acids, counting the end cysteine and phenylalanine. CDR3 DNA is the only sequence kept; it has 45 bases, read in frame from the first base. The germline V gene specifies SGHVS as CDR1 and FQNEAQ as CDR2. This clonotype was seen a few times. Its antigen has not been determined. Germline and junction disagree at one end, which may indicate a read error. The TCR beta CDR3 regions were amplified from the RNA transcripts. The first round of RT-PCR for the TCR CDR3 was performed with the HTBI primer set and the Qiagen OneStep RT-PCR kit. Libraries were constructed in a second round of multiplex PCR, after which size selection and purification were carried out. The libraries were sequenced on an Illumina HiSeq2000 using paired-end 100 bp reads. On the study's bioinformatics: SOAPnuke was used to process the raw data, with reads discarded if the reads contained adapters or uncalled bases, had a mean Phred below 15, or lacked an exact constant-primer or identifier match. High-quality paired reads were merged using COPE v1.2.5, and each unique nucleotide sequence was defined as a clonotype. MiTCR v1.1 was used to align the clonotypes against IMGT TRBV, TRBD and TRBJ reference segments. Analysis was restricted to V-J combinations with a frequency above 0.0001, which covered roughly 99% of repertoires. The TCS score was defined as the ratio of F50 (clonal expansion) to E x V (chaos), calculated using BLOSUM62-based TCRdist between CDR3 peptides within each V-J. Welch's t-statistics and random forest reduced roughly 530 V-J features to some 14, which were used in a naive Bayes classifier (R e1071). TCRdb reworked the public reads: Q25 trimming with fastp, MiXCR clone assembly, productive beta chains retained. Each entry merges the rows of one CDR3 protein and shows their most common DNA and genes. Clone size and V and J calls follow TCRdb, not the original study. The table for this sample lists approximately 600,000 distinct CDR3 sequences; about 15% of them were counted only once. The ten largest make up roughly 5.7% of the sample.

The sequenced material came from blood. The clonotype originates from a woman aged 25 to 39 with Graves' hyperthyroidism that later progressed to Graves' ophthalmopathy. The chain uses TRBV7-8 and TRBJ2-7; 9 central bases correspond to TRBD1. The sequenced DNA: TGCGCCAGCAGTGCCCGACAGGGGGAGTCCTACGAGCAGTACTTC. Translated, this is CASSARQGESYEQYF.